This T cell receptor (beta chain) was found in a study of somatic mutations in cytotoxic T cells in rheumatoid arthritis. From germline, CDR1 is SGHDT and CDR2 YYEEEE. The V end was cut by 0 bases, the J end by 11 bases, with 20 bases between. This CDR3 has 15 residues. A note on this clone: What it recognizes is unknown.

Study conclusions and caveats: The CD8+ clonality of rheumatoid arthritis patients increased with age, whereas that of healthy controls did not. Patients with rheumatoid arthritis did not differ significantly from age-matched healthy controls in CD8+ T-cell clonality.

TCRdb's table, derived via immunoSEQ multiplex PCR, lists solely in-frame clones and lacks some. Among around 20,000 clones listed, around 83% were seen once. The sequenced material came from CD8+ T cells sorted from blood. V and J are TRBV5-6 and TRBJ1-1; D remains unclear. The TCR comes from a man between 18 and 35 years old with rheumatoid arthritis. Written as DNA, the CDR3 is TGTGCCAGCAGCTTGGCTGACACAAGAATGCTCGGGGCTTTCTTT. This gives the protein CASSLADTRMLGAFF.